The 21 T cell receptor beta chains given below trace back to one sample, sequenced in a study of cytomegalovirus exposure and HLA in healthy donors. The PCR ran on 60 Vbeta and 13 Jbeta primers. Clones were sequenced by immunoSEQ multiplex PCR, and TCRdb holds only the in-frame ones, with some missing. The table shows some 80,000 clones, with around 82% occurring only once. Sample: PBMCs. These receptors came from a man in his forties or fifties in good health and CMV-seronegative.

A single count supports this clone. The chain has TRBV6-5 and TRBJ2-5; TRBD1 is a possible D gene (6 bases). CDR3 length equals 16 residues. Germline values: CDR1 MNHEY, CDR2 SVGAGI. V was trimmed by 0 bases and J by 7 bases, leaving 18 bases between them. The CDR3 is CASSYSVGQRSVTQYF. The CDR3 DNA reads TGTGCCAGCAGTTACTCTGTTGGACAGCGTTCGGTGACCCAGTACTTC.

V is TRBV9 and J is TRBJ2-1; 7 bases are shared with TRBD2. V was pared by 4 bases and J by 9 bases, with 16 bases of the junction left unmatched. The CDR3 is 16 amino acids. Germline CDR1 and CDR2: SGDLS and YYNGEE. The CDR3 DNA reads as TGTGCCAGCAGCCCGGGCCCCACCACTAGCGCGGTTGAGCAGTTCTTC. Its protein is CASSPGPTTSAVEQFF.

The V and J genes are TRBV5-4 and TRBJ1-1, with a tentative D call TRBD1 (6 bases). This CDR3 contains 17 residues. Trimming took off 3 bases at V and 4 bases at J, with 22 bases between the two ends. Germline lookup yields CDR1 SGHNT and CDR2 YYREEE (reference sequence). The CDR3 nucleotides read TGTGCCAGCAGCTCGGGCGCAGGGGTCCGGAGCGTCACTGAAGCTTTCTTT. It is translated as CASSSGAGVRSVTEAFF.

The V call is TRBV15, the J call TRBJ1-6, with TRBD1 matching over 9 bases. V shed 9 bases, J shed 10 bases, and the junction held 7 bases outside the gene matches. The length of the CDR3 is 13 residues. Germline CDR1 is LNHNV and CDR2 is YYDKDF (reference sequence). CDR3 coding DNA: TGTGCCACGCAGGGACAGGGCGGCTCACCCCTCCACTTT. Translation: CATQGQGGSPLHF.

J is TRBJ2-3 and V is TRBV18; 13 nucleotides agree with TRBD2. This CDR3 has 16 residues. After removal of 4 bases from V and 2 bases from J, the junction contained 3 bases not matched to a gene. Germline V CDR1 and CDR2: KGHSH, LQKENI. This CDR3 is CASSRTSGGLTDTQYF. The DNA for the CDR3 is TGTGCCAGCTCACGGACTAGCGGGGGCCTCACAGATACGCAGTATTTT.

The chain combines TRBV19 with TRBJ2-7; 7 bases fit TRBD1. The CDR3 is made up of 14 amino acids. With 5 bases clipped from V and 3 bases from J, the junction kept 7 bases outside the gene matches. CDR1 is LNHDA and CDR2 is SQIVND in the germline V gene (reference sequence). The CDR3 DNA is TGTGCCAGTAGTCAGGAGACAGGGTTCTACGAGCAGTACTTC. Its translation is CASSQETGFYEQYF.

The gene calls are TRBV27 and TRBJ1-2; 7 bases match TRBD1. With V trimmed by 4 bases and J by 2 bases, 7 bases remained unmatched. The CDR3 covers 15 residues. Germline CDR1 MNHEY, CDR2 SMNVEV (reference sequence). CDR3 amino acids: CASSSPRQGNYGYTF. The DNA for the CDR3 is TGTGCCAGCAGTTCCCCCCGACAGGGCAACTATGGCTACACCTTC.

The chain employs TRBV25-1 and TRBJ2-7, with D hard to call. The CDR3 is 13 residues long. V lost 7 bases and J 1 base, leaving 11 bases between the germline ends. CDR1 is MGHDK and CDR2 is SYGVNS in the germline V gene. CDR3 region: CASTMYSSYEQYF. The CDR3 bases are TGTGCCAGCACCATGTACAGTTCCTACGAGCAGTACTTC.

This chain joins TRBV4-2 and TRBJ2-4; 7 bases align to TRBD2. V was clipped by 4 bases and J by 3 bases; unmatched bases: 18. This CDR3 comprises 19 residues. Germline CDR1 reads LGHNA; CDR2 reads YNFKEQ. The CDR3, as DNA: TGTGCCAGCAGCCCGGCGAGTGTGCGGGGGAGTTATGTCAAAAACATTCAGTACTTC. Protein: CASSPASVRGSYVKNIQYF.

The chain links TRBV6-6 to TRBJ2-1, with D possibly being TRBD2 (6 bases). Between the trimmed V and J ends, which lost 2 bases and 5 bases, there was a span of 13 bases. CDR1 and CDR2 from the germline V gene are MNHNY and SVGAGI (reference sequence). The CDR3 runs 15 residues. The CDR3 here is CASSYGRTIDNEQFF. The CDR3 DNA is TGTGCCAGCAGTTACGGTAGGACTATTGACAATGAGCAGTTCTTC.

V gene TRBV5-5 combines with J gene TRBJ2-3, with 13 bases lining up with TRBD2. The CDR3 sequence is 16 residues long. J lost 2 bases, V lost 5 bases, and 5 bases had no gene match. CDR1 is SGHKS, CDR2 YYEKEE, per germline (reference sequence). The CDR3 region has the DNA TGTGCCAGCAGTATGGGGACTAGCGGGAACACAGATACGCAGTATTTT. Translated: CASSMGTSGNTDTQYF.

This clone was observed a few times. V and J are TRBV28 and TRBJ1-6; 8 positions agree with TRBD1. Germline CDR1 and CDR2: MDHEN and SYDVKM. CDR3 size: 14 residues. J lost 7 bases, V lost 6 bases, and 5 bases had no gene match. CDR3 in DNA: TGTGCCAGCAGCTCGACAGGGGAAAATTCACCCCTCCACTTT. Protein: CASSSTGENSPLHF.

The V and J genes are TRBV5-5 and TRBJ2-7; tentatively, D is TRBD2 (6 bases). The length of the CDR3 is 17 residues. Germline CDR1 SGHKS, CDR2 YYEKEE (reference sequence). V was shortened by 0 bases and J by 3 bases, with 19 bases between the two germline ends. CDR3 residues: CASSLDGFTMGGYEQYF. CDR3 coding DNA: TGTGCCAGCAGCTTGGACGGGTTTACAATGGGGGGCTACGAGCAGTACTTC.

CDR3 coding DNA: TGTGCCAGCAGCTTAGGGGGCCCCAACAATGAGCAGTTCTTC. Its protein is CASSLGGPNNEQFF. The chain recombines TRBV7-8 with TRBJ2-1, with a weak D call TRBD1 (5 bases). V was shortened by 1 base and J by 5 bases, with 9 bases between the two germline ends. In germline, CDR1 is SGHVS, CDR2 FQNEAQ. This CDR3 has 14 residues.

This sequence joins TRBV18 and TRBJ1-1; D is unclear. The germline CDR1 and CDR2 sequences are KGHSH and LQKENI. Trimming removed 0 bases from V and 5 bases from J, with 10 bases in between. This CDR3 has 14 residues. CDR3: CASSPPGGETEAFF. The CDR3, as DNA: TGTGCCAGCTCACCACCTGGTGGGGAGACTGAAGCTTTCTTT.

The chain couples TRBV7-8 to TRBJ2-1, with D perhaps TRBD1 (6 bases). The CDR3 has 16 residues. The germline gives CDR1 SGHVS, CDR2 FQNEAQ. Trimming removed 1 base from V and 1 base from J, with 11 bases in between. DNA for the CDR3: TGTGCCAGCAGCTTAGGCGTCAGGGGATCCTACAATGAGCAGTTCTTC. Translated, it gives CASSLGVRGSYNEQFF.

V and J are TRBV2 and TRBJ1-2, with D maybe TRBD1 (6 bases). The V end lost 3 bases, the J end lost 5 bases, and 16 bases lay between the germline ends. CDR3 length: 15 amino acids. CDR1 is SNHLY, CDR2 FYNNEI, per germline. CDR3 bases: TGTGCCAGCAGTGAGATCCCGCTAGGGGGTTATGGCTACACCTTC. This codes for CASSEIPLGGYGYTF.

This clone was seen a handful of times. This chain uses TRBV27 with TRBJ1-3; D is unresolved. Germline values: CDR1 MNHEY, CDR2 SMNVEV (reference sequence). The CDR3 is 14 amino acids. Trimming pared 3 bases from V and 0 bases from J, leaving 6 bases between. The CDR3 coding sequence is TGTGCCAGCAGTTTGGGAGCCTCTGGAAACACCATATATTTT. Amino acids: CASSLGASGNTIYF.

This clone has just a few counts. A read error may account for a junction end that differs from germline. The chain links TRBV10-2 to TRBJ2-1; the match to TRBD2 covers 8 bases. CDR1 and CDR2 (germline): WSHSY, SAAADI. This CDR3 is 13 amino acids long. The CDR3 sequence is CASSEPTAGGAVF. The CDR3 DNA follows: TGCGCCAGCAGTGAGCCTACGGCGGGAGGAGCGGTCTTC.

The chain joins TRBV23-1 to TRBJ1-2, with 10 bases aligning to TRBD1. TRBV23-1 is flagged as an ORF with uncertain function. J lost 4 bases, V lost 3 bases, and 8 bases had no gene match. The CDR3 totals 16 residues. As DNA, the CDR3 is TGCGCCAGCAGTCAGCCCTGGGACAGGGGTTGCTATGGCTACACCTTC. Its protein product is CASSQPWDRGCYGYTF.

This clone was seen many times. The chain uses TRBV9 and TRBJ2-7; D possibly corresponds to TRBD2 (6 bases). The CDR3 contains 15 residues. Trimming pared 0 bases from V and 0 bases from J, leaving 10 bases between. CDR1 is SGDLS, CDR2 YYNGEE, per germline. The CDR3 DNA is TGTGCCAGCAGCGTAGCGGGACTGAACTCCTACGAGCAGTACTTC. Protein: CASSVAGLNSYEQYF.